This T cell receptor beta chain was sequenced during a study of response to subunit inactivated influenza vaccine (dated by TCRdb to 2016 to 2019). About the investigation overall: To follow how T cells responded to a trivalent subunit inactivated influenza vaccine, the researchers relied on deep quantitative profiling of the T cell receptor repertoire. The research as a whole found: According to the authors, only a limited number of new T cells may be recruited by each seasonal influenza vaccination.

Libraries were made using RT-PCR. The data were produced on an Illumina HiSeq 2500. TCRdb cleaned the public reads at Q25 with fastp, built clones with MiXCR and kept in-frame beta chains. Each CDR3 protein appears once, grouped with its most common genes and DNA. Across this sample there are hundreds of thousands of distinct CDR3 sequences, with approximately 10% seen only once. The top ten clones comprise more than 9.5% of the sample. Remarks on this clonotype: Which antigen it targets is not known. No much larger clone exists at a distance of one base, and base qualities are not known.

Inclusive of the bounding cysteine and phenylalanine, the CDR3 is 14 residues long. The kept DNA is CDR3 alone, 42 bases in frame from the first base. The V end gives up 5 bases and the J end 8 bases, leaving 6 bases in the junction not matched to a gene. These same data were also listed under a study on T cells expressing NK-cell markers. According to the second study: TCR beta cDNA libraries were prepared using 5'RACE template switching, which introduced a universal primer site and unique molecular identifiers. TCR beta-chain repertoires were profiled in sorted CD3+CD56+NKG2C+, CD3+CD56+NKG2C- and CD3+CD56-NKG2C+ T-cell subsets from several donors. Among the eight sequenced donors, seven were HCMV-seropositive and one was HCMV-seronegative. In several experiments an anti-gammadeltaTCR antibody was added to restrict sorting to alphabetaTCR-expressing T cells. In several donors, the dominant CD3+CD56+NKG2C+ clonotypes were found to rank among the top 10 CD8+ clonotypes and to make up roughly 1.0-7.0% of CD8+ T cells. Those dominant clonotypes were again the most abundant among CD3+CD56-NKG2C+ cells in a handful of donors, at roughly 25-60.1%. Whether the expanded NKG2C-expressing T cell clones were specific for HCMV antigens remained unclear. The study sequenced eight donors, all healthy volunteers chosen at random: three men and five women. HCMV-specific IgG was detected in serum with a commercial ELISA kit to determine HCMV serostatus. Ficoll density gradient centrifugation was used to isolate peripheral blood mononuclear cells from blood. For over 5 donors, bulk peripheral blood T-cell repertoires were also sequenced from unsorted PBMC. Synthesis of cDNA was primed from the TCR beta constant segment and was followed by two consecutive PCR amplification steps. The libraries were sequenced on Illumina HiSeq 2000/2500, MiSeq or NextSeq, producing 2 x 150 bp reads. Reads were demultiplexed and grouped by UMI with MIGEC, and clonotypes were assembled and quantified with MiTCR. To exclude erroneous sequences, any TCR cDNA sequence not supported by at least two reads was discarded. The tcR package was used for downstream repertoire analysis, and clonotypes were matched between fractions using CDR3 nucleotide sequence together with V segment. VDJmatch was used to annotate antigen specificity against VDJdb, with one amino acid substitution in CDR3 allowed.

This specimen was PBMCs from blood, taken on the day of vaccination. The chain is assembled from TRBV12-3 or TRBV12-4 and TRBJ2-1; a stretch of 10 junction bases matches TRBD2. The source of this sequence is a man in his fifties who received an inactivated influenza vaccine. Donor details come from another sample of the same person, matched by shared clones. In nucleotide form, the sequence is TGTGCCAGCAGTAGCGGGAGGGCCATGGATGAGCAGTTCTTC. The resulting protein is CASSSGRAMDEQFF.